The sequence of this T cell receptor (beta chain) was determined in a study of blood T cell repertoires in COVID-19. Study-level background: COVID-19 samples collected from the United States, Italy and Spain covered acute and convalescent phases. Nucleic acid was either cDNA or gDNA, and it came from T cells, B-cell-depleted T cells, or PBMCs.

This CDR3 comprises 13 residues. From germline, CDR1 is GTSNPN and CDR2 SVGIG (reference sequence). Deletions cut 2 bases from V and 7 bases from J, with 12 bases between. Per the study methods: Estimates of nucleated cell counts were drawn from the amplification of reference gene primers. TCRdb's table, derived via immunoSEQ multiplex PCR, lists solely in-frame clones and lacks some. The V and J calls and clone size come from that table; D and trimming were worked out from the DNA. The table records 200,000 or so clones, 75% to 90% of them present only once. Sequencing was performed on peripheral blood. The sequence came from a man aged 70-80 years with active or convalescent COVID-19. The chain uses TRBV30 and TRBJ1-5; tentative D call: TRBD1 (6 bases). CDR3 loop: CAWSLQGLQPQHF. Written as DNA, the CDR3 is TGTGCCTGGAGTTTACAGGGTTTGCAGCCCCAGCATTTT.